This T cell receptor beta chain came from a study of shared clonotypes between healthy human individuals. Study-wide background: There were three CD4 naive, three CD4 memory, two CD8 naive and one CD8 memory plates per donor. Findings and caveats of the study: Investigators expected sequencing depth to affect clonotype sharing among donors. Between four donors, naive CD4 clonotypes were shared at a level of approximately 5%.

As regards this clone: Its cognate antigen is unknown.

CD45RO-negative CD8 cells positively selected for CCR7 made up the naive population, which excluded terminally differentiated effector memory CD45RA+ cells. This CDR3 spans 14 amino acids. From germline, CDR1 is MNHNS and CDR2 SASEGT. Trimming cost V 1 base and J 5 bases, with 11 bases left between them. It was at deep level that the assay was run. Repertoires were generated with immunoSEQ multiplex PCR, while TCRdb's copy carries only in-frame clones and drops some. The repertoire holds about 2.1 million clones, roughly 91% seen once, with approximately 1.7% in the top ten. V is TRBV6-1 and J is TRBJ2-5; D gene ambiguous. This sequence was found in a man younger than 35 in good health. Some clones in this sample may be carry-over from other donors' samples. Sequencing input: naive CD8+ T cells from PBMCs. CDR3 region: CASSEVGGWETQYF. Written as DNA, the CDR3 is TGTGCCAGCAGTGAAGTTGGCGGATGGGAGACCCAGTACTTC.